Following are 17 T cell receptor beta chains from one sample sequenced in a study of blood T cell repertoires in COVID-19. Profiling relied on immunoSEQ multiplex PCR, and the TCRdb table lists in-frame clones only, not all of them. The sample yields roughly 63,000 clones, around nine tenths seen once. The sample taken for sequencing was peripheral blood. The receptors derive from a human donor in a cohort sampled during active COVID-19.

The chain uses TRBV5-4 and TRBJ2-3, with D unresolved. From germline, CDR1 is SGHNT and CDR2 YYREEE (reference sequence). V dropped 4 bases and J dropped 2 bases, with 8 bases sitting between them. This CDR3 region has 13 residues. This CDR3 reads CASSPVATDTQYF. Written as DNA, the CDR3 is TGTGCCAGCAGCCCAGTCGCCACAGATACGCAGTATTTT.

This clone occurred a few times. This chain uses TRBV7-2 with TRBJ2-2; weak D call: TRBD2 (6 bases). The ends were cut back, 11 bases at V and 6 bases at J, with 16 bases in the middle. This CDR3 is built from 13 residues. Germline CDR1 is SGHTA and CDR2 is FQGNSA. The CDR3 DNA follows: TGTGCCGGGGGGAGCGCGCGGCCCGGGGAGCTGTTTTTT. Translating it yields CAGGSARPGELFF.

The rearrangement uses TRBV29-1 and TRBJ2-3, with TRBD2 matching over 10 bases. Germline CDR1 SQVTM, CDR2 ANQGSEA. Trimming cost V 5 bases and J 0 bases; bases outside gene matches: 11. CDR3 length: 17 residues. CDR3 bases: TGCAGCGTTCACGGACTAGCGGAAACCCCTAGCACAGATACGCAGTATTTT. It yields the protein CSVHGLAETPSTDTQYF.

V gene TRBV30 combines with J gene TRBJ2-3, with 10 bases matching TRBD2. CDR1 is GTSNPN, CDR2 SVGIG, per germline (reference sequence). Losses at the gene ends were 8 bases for V and 1 base for J; bases not matched to a gene: 3. CDR3 length: 13 amino acids. The DNA of the CDR3 is TGTGCCGCTACTAGCGGGGGCACAGATACGCAGTATTTT. It is translated as CAATSGGTDTQYF.

The chain employs TRBV27 and TRBJ1-4; D not certain. V shed 6 bases and J shed 7 bases, with 15 bases lying between them. This CDR3 is built from 14 residues. Germline V gene data show CDR1 as MNHEY and CDR2 as SMNVEV (reference sequence). The CDR3 loop reads CASSLGEGAEKLFF. CDR3 nucleotides: TGTGCCAGCAGCCTAGGCGAGGGAGCTGAAAAACTGTTTTTT.

The chain carries TRBV5-1 and TRBJ1-2; perhaps TRBD1 as D (5 bases). The V and J ends lost 1 base and 4 bases respectively, with 17 bases between them. The CDR3 consists of 16 residues. Germline V gene lookup returns CDR1 SGHRS and CDR2 YFSETQ. The CDR3 nucleotides are TGCGCCAGCAGCTTGAGGGACTCCCTATTGGGCTATGGCTACACCTTC. Amino acid sequence: CASSLRDSLLGYGYTF.

The chain uses TRBV4-2 and TRBJ2-7, with TRBD2 as a possible D gene (5 bases). V dropped 0 bases and J dropped 3 bases, with 15 bases sitting between them. Germline values: CDR1 LGHNA, CDR2 YNFKEQ. The CDR3 is made up of 16 amino acids. CDR3 residues: CASSQDQRPGGYEQYF. The CDR3 coding sequence is TGTGCCAGCAGCCAAGATCAACGTCCCGGAGGCTACGAGCAGTACTTC.

This clone has more than one count but fewer than ten. The chain has TRBV5-1 and TRBJ2-5; 12 nucleotides line up with TRBD2. This CDR3 is 16 amino acids long. Germline CDR1 is SGHRS and CDR2 is YFSETQ. V lost 5 bases to trimming and J lost 4 bases; unmatched junction nucleotides: 9. The CDR3 protein is CASSQRLAGVLETQYF. The CDR3 nucleotides read TGCGCCAGCAGTCAGAGACTAGCGGGAGTGTTAGAGACCCAGTACTTC.

The rearrangement links TRBV7-9 to TRBJ2-7; 8 bases map to TRBD2. The CDR3 length is 16 residues. The germline gives CDR1 SEHNR, CDR2 FQNEAQ (reference sequence). V trimming: 5 bases; J trimming: 3 bases; junction bases outside the gene matches: 12. This CDR3 reads CASSLETSGGSYEQYF. CDR3 bases: TGTGCCAGCAGCCTGGAGACCAGCGGGGGAAGCTACGAGCAGTACTTC.

The chain is built from TRBV30 and TRBJ1-3; a weak D match, TRBD1 (6 bases). The CDR3 covers 13 residues. Trimming stripped 1 base from V and 4 bases from J, with 8 bases between. Germline assignment: CDR1 GTSNPN and CDR2 SVGIG (reference sequence). CDR3 coding DNA: TGTGCCTGGAGTGGGGGGGGCGGAAACACCATATATTTT. Translation gives CAWSGGGGNTIYF.

The V and J genes are TRBV7-3 and TRBJ2-1, with D possibly matching TRBD2 (5 bases). CDR1 and CDR2 (germline): SGHTA, FQGTGA. The CDR3 runs to 13 residues. Trimming pared 5 bases from V and 2 bases from J, leaving 7 bases between. CDR3 residues: CASSPTTYNEQFF. CDR3 coding DNA: TGTGCCAGCAGCCCGACTACCTACAATGAGCAGTTCTTC.

The J gene is TRBJ1-5, the V gene TRBV27, with TRBD1 identical over 12 bases. Germline-derived CDR1 and CDR2 are MNHEY and SMNVEV (reference sequence). The CDR3 loop spans 20 amino acids. V gave up 0 bases and J gave up 2 bases; unmatched junction bases: 11. The CDR3 spells CASSLSYWDRGQGGNQPQHF. The CDR3 coding sequence is TGTGCCAGCAGTTTATCCTACTGGGACAGGGGGCAAGGTGGCAATCAGCCCCAGCATTTT.

This chain connects TRBV29-1 to TRBJ1-1; D ambiguous. The CDR3 loop spans 15 amino acids. The germline V gene has CDR1 SQVTM and CDR2 ANQGSEA. V dropped 1 base and J dropped 7 bases, with 19 bases sitting between them. CDR3 amino acids: CSVEAGWNTGLEAFF. CDR3 in DNA: TGCAGCGTTGAAGCCGGTTGGAACACTGGACTTGAAGCTTTCTTT.

The V call is TRBV7-9, the J call TRBJ2-7; 9 bases are shared with TRBD1. V shed 3 bases, J shed 3 bases, and the junction held 6 bases outside the gene matches. Germline V lookup: CDR1 SEHNR, CDR2 FQNEAQ (reference sequence). The CDR3 has 15 amino acids. CDR3 nucleotide sequence: TGTGCCAGCAGCTTCCCGGGGACAGGGCGCTACGAGCAGTACTTC. Encoded protein: CASSFPGTGRYEQYF.

The chain couples TRBV11-3 to TRBJ2-2, with 8 bases identical to TRBD1. This CDR3 has 18 residues. Germline assignment: CDR1 SGHNT and CDR2 YENEEA. V was pared by 3 bases and J by 6 bases, with 15 bases of the junction left unmatched. This CDR3 reads CASSFGSIGTGVAGELFF. The CDR3 DNA follows: TGTGCCAGCAGCTTTGGCAGCATTGGGACAGGCGTCGCCGGGGAGCTGTTTTTT.

The V gene is TRBV2, the J gene TRBJ2-7, with TRBD2 matching over 10 bases. The CDR3 covers 16 residues. CDR1 and CDR2 from the germline V gene are SNHLY and FYNNEI. The J segment lost 1 base and the V segment lost 7 bases, leaving 10 bases of the junction unmatched. CDR3 DNA: TGTGCCAGCACCCGGGCTAGCGGGAGTGGGTCCTACGAGCAGTACTTC. Translated, it gives CASTRASGSGSYEQYF.

The chain carries TRBV11-2 and TRBJ1-6; D remains unclear. V shed 1 base and J shed 6 bases, with 7 bases lying between them. The CDR3 consists of 14 residues. The germline CDR1 and CDR2 sequences are SGHAT and FQNNGV. The CDR3 region has the DNA TGTGCCAGCAGCTTAGGGCGGATTAATTCACCCCTCCACTTT. Translating it yields CASSLGRINSPLHF.